This passage covers 2 T cell receptor beta chains from one sample sequenced in a study of CXCR3-negative and CXCR3-positive naive CD8 T cells. UMI-labeled TRB cDNA libraries were prepared by 5' RACE. TCRdb re-called the 5' RACE reads and catalogs CDR3 proteins one per entry, DNA excluded. Its clone listing holds 20,000 to 30,000 distinct CDR3 sequences. Sequenced input: naive CXCR3- CD8+ T cells from blood. The subset was: CD45RO-CCR7+CD27+CD95- naive CD8+ T cells lacking CXCR3 (TNR3-). The receptors here all came from a human donor in good health. Some clones in this sample may be carry-over from other donors' samples.

This chain links TRBV27 with TRBJ2-1; TCRdb returns TRBD1, unconfirmable since there is no DNA. The CDR3 is 16 amino acids. CDR1 and CDR2 (germline): MNHEY, SMNVEV (reference sequence). The chain's CDR3 is CASSLDGQGSYNEQFF.

This clonotype shows up as medium-sized by frequency. V gene TRBV12-3 or TRBV12-4 combines with J gene TRBJ1-2. This CDR3 is 11 amino acids long. Here the CDR3 reads CASSFGYGYTF.